This T cell receptor (beta chain) was observed in a study of shared clonotypes between healthy human individuals. Study-level background: Each donor's CD4 naive and CD4 memory cells filled three plates apiece, CD8 naive two, and CD8 memory one. Regarding the study as a whole: Represented diversity, genetic and exposure-history alike, was limited by few donors.

The CDR3 consists of 12 residues. Germline loops: CDR1 GTSNPN, CDR2 SVGIG (reference sequence). Trimming removed 0 bases at V and 5 bases at J, with 7 bases between. For this clone: Its antigen is currently unknown. Different DNA sequences within this sample yield the same CDR3.

Researchers divided each subset's genomic DNA evenly across several immunoSEQ plates. A 200 ng quantity of DNA, tens of thousands of T cell genomes, went into the sorted-subset replicate PCRs. Repertoires were generated with immunoSEQ multiplex PCR, while TCRdb's copy carries only in-frame clones and drops some. Among about 2,500,000 clones listed, around 94% were seen once. Specimen: naive CD4+ T cells sorted from blood. As for subset: CD45RA+ positively selected. The TCR originated in a man between 18 and 29 years old in good health. The V gene is TRBV30, the J gene TRBJ1-2, with D unresolved. CDR3 nucleotide sequence: TGTGCCTGGAGTGTTTCGGGGTATGGCTACACCTTC. Translating gives CAWSVSGYGYTF.